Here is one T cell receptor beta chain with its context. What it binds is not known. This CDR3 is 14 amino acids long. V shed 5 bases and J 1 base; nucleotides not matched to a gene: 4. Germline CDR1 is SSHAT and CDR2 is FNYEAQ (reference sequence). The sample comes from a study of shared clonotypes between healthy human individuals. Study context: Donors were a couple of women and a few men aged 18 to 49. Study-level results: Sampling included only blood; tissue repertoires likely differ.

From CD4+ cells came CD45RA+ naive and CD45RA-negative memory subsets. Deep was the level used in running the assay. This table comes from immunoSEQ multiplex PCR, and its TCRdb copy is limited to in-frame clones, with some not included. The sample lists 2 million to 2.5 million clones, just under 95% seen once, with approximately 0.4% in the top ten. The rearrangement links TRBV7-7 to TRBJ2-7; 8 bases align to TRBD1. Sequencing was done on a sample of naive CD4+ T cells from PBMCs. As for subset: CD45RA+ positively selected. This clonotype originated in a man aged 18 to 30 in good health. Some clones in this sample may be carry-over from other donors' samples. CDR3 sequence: CASSTGQGSYEQYF. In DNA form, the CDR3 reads TGTGCCAGCAGCACTGGACAGGGATCCTACGAGCAGTACTTC.